The subject of this entry is one T cell receptor (beta chain). Its cognate antigen has yet to be identified. Base quality data are lacking; no much larger clone is found one base away. The entry originates in a study of blood T cell repertoires in COVID-19 (dated by TCRdb to 2020 to 2022). Looking at the study overall: The collaborator samples originated in the United States, Italy and Spain and spanned the acute and convalescent phases of COVID-19. Samples were obtained from the ongoing ImmuneRACE study (first 160 participants) and from some 1,200 subjects provided by 6 global collaborators. A de-identified subject ID, COVID-19 status, age in years and sex were almost always included in the sample metadata. The repertoires were made available in a free public database intended to serve as a resource for research on the immune response to SARS-CoV-2. The material from the prospective study consisted of cDNA or gDNA derived from T cells, B-cell-depleted T cells, or PBMCs. Where available, HLA class I and class II types were taken from metadata supplied by the sample provider and were not determined by assay-based typing. Subjects who had been exposed to COVID-19, were actively infected with it, or had recovered from it provided the deeply sampled blood TCRbeta repertoires that made up the dataset.

Trimming costs V 7 bases and J 6 bases, and their ends lie 19 bases apart. Taken from cysteine to phenylalanine, the CDR3 has 15 residues. Only the CDR3 part of the read is kept: 45 bases, read in frame from the first base. The germline V gene encodes CDR1 LNHDA and CDR2 SQIVND (reference sequence). Samples from volunteer blood donors who had recovered from COVID-19 were contributed by a second Seattle source. The collaborating institutions used their own protocols to collect whole blood in K2EDTA tubes. Collaborator samples were shipped for TCRbeta analysis as frozen whole blood, isolated PBMCs, or DNA extracted from either sample type. Beyond this particular receptor, the publication reports: The amount of clinical and demographic metadata varied by source and participant and was provided uncurated.

TCRbeta CDR3 regions were amplified from genomic DNA by means of the immunoSEQ Assay, a bias-controlled multiplex PCR. In the paper's pipeline: The number of nucleated cells in each sample was estimated from the amplification of reference gene primers within the assay. To quantify the absolute abundance of each unique TCRbeta CDR3 rearrangement, sequence reads were collapsed and filtered. For each sample, productive Simpson clonality was calculated as the square root of Simpson's diversity index across productive rearrangements. Imported from immuneACCESS, the table was reduced by TCRdb to in-frame sequences with V and J called. These copies leave out some clones; in studies compared against another copy, an unresolved V gene accounts for under half, and the cause of the remainder is not known. V, J and clone size were drawn from that table, and D and trimming were deduced from the DNA. The sample data list about 260,000 clones, and about 90% of these were observed just once. Of the sample, about 1.4% is held by the ten largest clones.

The sequence was obtained from a woman in her thirties or forties who had recovered from COVID-19. In this chain, TRBV19 is recombined with TRBJ1-5; no D segment can be confidently identified. The sample was peripheral blood. The DNA sequence is TGTGCCAGTAATAATCGCGAAGGCACTACTCAGCCCCAGCATTTT. This codes for CASNNREGTTQPQHF.